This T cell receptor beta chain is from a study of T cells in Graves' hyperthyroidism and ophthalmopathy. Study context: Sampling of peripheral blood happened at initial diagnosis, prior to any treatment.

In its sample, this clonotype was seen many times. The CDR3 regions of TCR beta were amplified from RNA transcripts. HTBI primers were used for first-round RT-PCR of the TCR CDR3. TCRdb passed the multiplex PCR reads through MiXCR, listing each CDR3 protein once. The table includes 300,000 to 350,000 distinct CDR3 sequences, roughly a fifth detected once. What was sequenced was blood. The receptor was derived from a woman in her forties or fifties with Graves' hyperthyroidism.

The CDR3 sequence is CSARARYTEAFF. CDR3 in DNA: TGCAGTGCTAGGGCACGGTACACTGAAGCTTTCTTT. The chain links TRBV20-1 to TRBJ1-1; D call uncertain. Germline-derived CDR1 and CDR2 are DFQATT and SNEGSKA (reference sequence). Trimming shortened V by 3 bases and J by 3 bases, and 8 bases separated the two germline ends. The CDR3 loop spans 12 amino acids.